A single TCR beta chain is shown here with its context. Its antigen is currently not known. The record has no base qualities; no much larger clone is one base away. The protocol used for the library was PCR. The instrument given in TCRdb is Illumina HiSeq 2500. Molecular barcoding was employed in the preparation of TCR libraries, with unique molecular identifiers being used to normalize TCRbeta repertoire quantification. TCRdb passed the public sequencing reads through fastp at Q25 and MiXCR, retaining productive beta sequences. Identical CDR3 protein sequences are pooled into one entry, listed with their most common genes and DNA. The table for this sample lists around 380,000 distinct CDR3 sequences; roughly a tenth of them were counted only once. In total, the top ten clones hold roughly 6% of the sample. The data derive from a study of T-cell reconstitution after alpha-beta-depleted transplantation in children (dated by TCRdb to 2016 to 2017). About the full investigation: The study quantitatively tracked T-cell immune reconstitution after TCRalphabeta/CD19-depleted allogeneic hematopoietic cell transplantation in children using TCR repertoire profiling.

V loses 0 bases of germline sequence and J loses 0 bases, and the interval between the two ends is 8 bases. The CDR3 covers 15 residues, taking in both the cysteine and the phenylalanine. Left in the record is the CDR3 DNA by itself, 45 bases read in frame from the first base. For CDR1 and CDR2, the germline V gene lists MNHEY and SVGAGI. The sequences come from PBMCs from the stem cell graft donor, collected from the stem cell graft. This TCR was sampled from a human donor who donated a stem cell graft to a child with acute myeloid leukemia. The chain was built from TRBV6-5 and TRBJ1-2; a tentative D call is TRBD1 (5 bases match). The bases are TGTGCCAGCAGTTACTCGCCGGGACCTAACTATGGCTACACCTTC. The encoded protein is CASSYSPGPNYGYTF.